This T cell receptor (beta chain) was identified during a study of beta chain features in type 1 diabetes. Study outcomes and limitations: Type 1 diabetes patients showed a moderate but significant shortening of TCRB CDR3s in all four CD4+ subsets.

With regard to this clone: Its antigen is not identified.

Looked up from germline, CDR1 is LNHDA and CDR2 is SQIVND (reference sequence). This CDR3 has 12 amino acids. Trimming shortened V by 3 bases and J by 11 bases, and 13 bases separated the two germline ends. Sequencing targeted expressed TCRB transcripts, as all isolated RNA had been reverse transcribed. Profiling relied on immunoSEQ multiplex PCR, and the TCRdb table lists in-frame clones only, not all of them. The data show about 640,000 clones, with around 12% seen just once and around 0.12% held by the top ten. This clonotype was obtained from a young man with type 1 diabetes. The V gene is TRBV19, the J gene TRBJ1-1; no definite D call. The sequencing input was naive CD4+ T cells from blood. The CDR3 sequence: CASSIVGSPAFF. DNA of the CDR3: TGTGCCAGTAGTATCGTCGGCTCTCCGGCTTTCTTT.